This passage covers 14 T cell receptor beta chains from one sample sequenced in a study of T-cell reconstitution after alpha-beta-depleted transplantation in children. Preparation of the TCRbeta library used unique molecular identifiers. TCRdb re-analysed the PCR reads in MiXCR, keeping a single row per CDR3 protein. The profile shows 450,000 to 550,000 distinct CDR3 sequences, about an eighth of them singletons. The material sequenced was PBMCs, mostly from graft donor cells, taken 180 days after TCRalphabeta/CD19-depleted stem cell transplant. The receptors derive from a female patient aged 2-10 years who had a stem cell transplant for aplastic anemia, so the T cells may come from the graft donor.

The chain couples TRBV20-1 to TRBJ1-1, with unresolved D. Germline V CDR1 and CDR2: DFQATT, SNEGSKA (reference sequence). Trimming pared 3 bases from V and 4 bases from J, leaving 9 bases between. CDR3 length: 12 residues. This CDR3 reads CSARSIGTEAFF. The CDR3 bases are TGCAGTGCTAGGAGCATAGGCACTGAAGCTTTCTTT.

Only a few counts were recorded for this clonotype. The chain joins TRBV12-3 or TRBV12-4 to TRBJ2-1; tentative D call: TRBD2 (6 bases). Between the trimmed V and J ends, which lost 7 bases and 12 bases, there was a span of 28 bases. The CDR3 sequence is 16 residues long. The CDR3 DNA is TGTGCCAGCATCACCTTCACCAGGGCCCGCGGGGTGGGGCAGTTCTTC. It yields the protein CASITFTRARGVGQFF.

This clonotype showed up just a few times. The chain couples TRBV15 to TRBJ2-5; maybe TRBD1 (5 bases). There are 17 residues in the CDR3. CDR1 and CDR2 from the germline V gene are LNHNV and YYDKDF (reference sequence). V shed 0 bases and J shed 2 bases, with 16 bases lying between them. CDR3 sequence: CATSRDPHQGLQETQYF. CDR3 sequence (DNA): TGTGCCACCAGCAGAGATCCCCACCAGGGTCTACAAGAGACCCAGTACTTC. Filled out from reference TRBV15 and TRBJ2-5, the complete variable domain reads DAMVIQNPRYQVTQFGKPVTLSCSQTLNHNVMYWYQQKSSQAPKLLFHYYDKDFNNEADTPDNFQSRRPNTSFCFLDIRSPGLGDTAMYLCATSRDPHQGLQETQYFGPGTRLLVL.

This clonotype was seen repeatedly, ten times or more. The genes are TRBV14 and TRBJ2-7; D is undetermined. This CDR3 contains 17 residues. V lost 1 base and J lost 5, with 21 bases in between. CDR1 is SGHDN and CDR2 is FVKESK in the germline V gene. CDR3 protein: CASSQGGTRQFSDEQYF. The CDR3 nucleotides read TGTGCCAGCAGCCAAGGAGGAACCAGGCAATTTTCCGACGAGCAGTACTTC.

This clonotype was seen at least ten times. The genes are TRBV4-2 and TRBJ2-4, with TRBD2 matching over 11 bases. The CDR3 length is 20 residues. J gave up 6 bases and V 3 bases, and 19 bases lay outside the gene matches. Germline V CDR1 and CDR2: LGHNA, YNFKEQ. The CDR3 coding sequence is TGTGCCAGCAGCCAGCAAAATCTAGCGGGGGGATTCCTTGGGGGAAACATTCAGTACTTC. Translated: CASSQQNLAGGFLGGNIQYF.

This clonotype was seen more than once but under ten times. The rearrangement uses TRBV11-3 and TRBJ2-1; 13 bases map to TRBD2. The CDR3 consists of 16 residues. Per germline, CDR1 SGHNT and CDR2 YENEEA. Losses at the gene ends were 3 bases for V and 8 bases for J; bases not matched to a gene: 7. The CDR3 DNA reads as TGTGCCAGCAGCTTGCGGACTAGCGGGAGTGGCGATGAGCAGTTCTTC. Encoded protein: CASSLRTSGSGDEQFF.

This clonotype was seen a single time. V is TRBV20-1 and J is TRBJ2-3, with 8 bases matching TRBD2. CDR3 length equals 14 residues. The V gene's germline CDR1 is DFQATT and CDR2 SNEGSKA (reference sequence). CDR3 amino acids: CRIPKAGAPDTQYF. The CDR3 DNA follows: TGCAGGATTCCGAAAGCGGGAGCCCCAGATACGCAGTATTTT.

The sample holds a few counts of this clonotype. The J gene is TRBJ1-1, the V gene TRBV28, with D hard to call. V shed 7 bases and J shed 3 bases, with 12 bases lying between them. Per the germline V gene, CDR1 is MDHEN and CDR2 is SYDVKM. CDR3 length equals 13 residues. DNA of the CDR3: TGTGCCAGCACCTTTCTAAGGGACACTGAAGCTTTCTTT. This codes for CASTFLRDTEAFF.

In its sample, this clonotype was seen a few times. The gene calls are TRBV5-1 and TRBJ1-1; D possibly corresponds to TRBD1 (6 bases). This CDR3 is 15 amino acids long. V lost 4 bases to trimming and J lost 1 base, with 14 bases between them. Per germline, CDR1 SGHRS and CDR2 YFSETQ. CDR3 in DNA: TGCGCCAGCAGCCTCCCGGGACACCCGAACACTGAAGCTTTCTTT. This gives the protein CASSLPGHPNTEAFF.

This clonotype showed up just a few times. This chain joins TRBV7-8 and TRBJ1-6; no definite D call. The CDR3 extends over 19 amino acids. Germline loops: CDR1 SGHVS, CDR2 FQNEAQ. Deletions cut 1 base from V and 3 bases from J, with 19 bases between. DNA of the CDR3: TGTGCCAGCAGCTTAGTCGGTTCGGTACAGCCGATCTATAATTCACCCCTCCACTTT. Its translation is CASSLVGSVQPIYNSPLHF.

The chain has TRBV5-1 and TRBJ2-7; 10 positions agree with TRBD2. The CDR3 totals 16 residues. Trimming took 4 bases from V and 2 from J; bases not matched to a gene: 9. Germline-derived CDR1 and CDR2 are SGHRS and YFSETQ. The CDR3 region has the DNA TGCGCCAGCAGCGCCAGGGGGAGCGGGAGGGCCTACGAGCAGTACTTC. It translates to CASSARGSGRAYEQYF.

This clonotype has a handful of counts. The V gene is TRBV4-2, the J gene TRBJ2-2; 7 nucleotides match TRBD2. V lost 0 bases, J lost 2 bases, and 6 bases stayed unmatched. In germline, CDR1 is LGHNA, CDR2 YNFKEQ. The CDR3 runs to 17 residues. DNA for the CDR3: TGTGCCAGCAGCCAAGATCGGGGCGGGAGAAACACCGGGGAGCTGTTTTTT. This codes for CASSQDRGGRNTGELFF.

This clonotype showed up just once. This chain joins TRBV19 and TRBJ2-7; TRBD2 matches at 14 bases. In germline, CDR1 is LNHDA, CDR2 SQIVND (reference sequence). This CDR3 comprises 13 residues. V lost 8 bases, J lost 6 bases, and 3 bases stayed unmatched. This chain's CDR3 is CASGTSGSGEQYF. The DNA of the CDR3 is TGTGCCAGTGGGACTAGCGGGAGTGGCGAGCAGTACTTC. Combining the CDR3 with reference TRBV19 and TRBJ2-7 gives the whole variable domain DGGITQSPKYLFRKEGQNVTLSCEQNLNHDAMYWYRQDPGQGLRLIYYSQIVNDFQKGDIAEGYSVSREKKESFPLTVTSAQKNPTAFYLCASGTSGSGEQYFGPGTRLTVT.

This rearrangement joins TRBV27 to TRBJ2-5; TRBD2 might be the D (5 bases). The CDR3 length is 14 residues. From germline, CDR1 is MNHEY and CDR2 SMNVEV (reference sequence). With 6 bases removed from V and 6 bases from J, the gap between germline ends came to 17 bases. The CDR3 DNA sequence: TGTGCCAGCAGGATGGACGGAGGCCGGCAGACCCAGTACTTC. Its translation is CASRMDGGRQTQYF.